The 2 T cell receptor beta chains below all came from one sample that was sequenced in a study of blood T cell repertoires in COVID-19 (dated by TCRdb to 2020 to 2022). Library creation used the immunoSEQ multiplex PCR assay. Not all clones reach the TCRdb copy of this immuneACCESS table, which keeps in-frame sequences only. Checked studies attribute under half of the gap to unresolved V genes and leave the rest unexplained. This sample lists 200,000 to 250,000 clones; around 86% were detected once. The top ten clones comprise more than 3.5% of the sample. Sequencing was carried out using PBMCs or T cells enriched from blood (not recorded which). Receptor source: a woman aged 35 to 49 with acute COVID-19.

V usage is TRBV5-1 and J usage is TRBJ2-3; D might be TRBD1 (6 bases). From germline, CDR1 is SGHRS and CDR2 YFSETQ. Trimming removed 4 bases at V and 5 bases at J, with 20 bases between. The CDR3 has 16 residues. The CDR3 sequence: CASSPGDTSLLDTQYF. The CDR3 DNA reads as TGCGCCAGCAGCCCCGGGGACACCTCATTGTTAGATACGCAGTATTTT.

This clone appeared a single time. V usage is TRBV30 and J usage is TRBJ1-5, with TRBD1 matching over 9 bases. Germline V CDR1 and CDR2: GTSNPN, SVGIG (reference sequence). The V gene end was trimmed by 2 bases and the J gene end by 2 bases; junction bases not matched to a gene: 1. The CDR3 is 14 residues long. The CDR3 here is CAWSRTGGNQPQHF. CDR3 bases: TGTGCCTGGAGTCGGACAGGGGGCAATCAGCCCCAGCATTTT.